This section outlines one TCR beta chain sequence together with its context. There are 15 residues in the CDR3. Germline trimming cut 3 bases from V and 5 bases from J; bases unmatched to any gene: 6. In germline, CDR1 is LGHDT, CDR2 YNNKEL (reference sequence). This record comes from a study of blood T cell repertoires in COVID-19. How the authors handled the data: Amplification of reference gene primers provided the estimated nucleated cell counts. The data were produced by immunoSEQ multiplex PCR, yet TCRdb's version contains in-frame clones alone and is incomplete. That table furnishes V, J and clone size, whereas the DNA furnished D and trimming. The sample has approximately 210,000 clones; approximately 80% are singletons. Adults between roughly 18 and 95 years of age took part from more than 20 US areas.

Sequencing was performed on PBMCs or T cells enriched from blood (not recorded which). The V and J genes are TRBV3-1 (or the pseudogene TRBV3-2) and TRBJ2-5; TRBD1 matches 10 bases. The TCR was taken from a man aged 35 to 55 who had recovered from COVID-19. CDR3 DNA: TGTGCCAGCAGCCACCCGGGACAGGGGACGGAGACCCAGTACTTC. Residues: CASSHPGQGTETQYF.